This TCR beta chain was documented in a study of cytomegalovirus exposure and HLA in healthy donors. Study-level findings and limits: In the analysis, some V segments, TRBV6-2 and TRBV6-3 included, were excluded as indistinguishable. Cytomegalovirus association was listed for approximately 150 TCR beta chains. A few chains linked to CMV were shown in vitro to be specific for CMV antigens. Later, an analysis found that common viral pathogens appeared to be linked with several of the most significant clusters.

The primer mix had 60 Vbeta and 13 Jbeta primers. Measured with immunoSEQ multiplex PCR; TCRdb has only the in-frame clones, and not every one. The sample has about 130,000 clones, and its top ten clones hold roughly 1%. Germline CDR1 and CDR2: SGHRS and YFSETQ. CDR3 length: 15 residues. Trimming at V came to 1 base and at J to 4 bases, leaving 4 bases not matched to a gene. On this clone itself: What it binds is not known.

This chain links TRBV5-1 with TRBJ1-1; 10 nucleotides align to TRBD1. The sequencing sample was made of PBMCs. The sequence came from a man aged 18 to 35 in good health and CMV-seronegative. CDR3 sequence reads: CASSLQGQGRTEAFF. The CDR3 DNA follows: TGCGCCAGCAGCTTGCAGGGACAGGGGCGCACTGAAGCTTTCTTT.